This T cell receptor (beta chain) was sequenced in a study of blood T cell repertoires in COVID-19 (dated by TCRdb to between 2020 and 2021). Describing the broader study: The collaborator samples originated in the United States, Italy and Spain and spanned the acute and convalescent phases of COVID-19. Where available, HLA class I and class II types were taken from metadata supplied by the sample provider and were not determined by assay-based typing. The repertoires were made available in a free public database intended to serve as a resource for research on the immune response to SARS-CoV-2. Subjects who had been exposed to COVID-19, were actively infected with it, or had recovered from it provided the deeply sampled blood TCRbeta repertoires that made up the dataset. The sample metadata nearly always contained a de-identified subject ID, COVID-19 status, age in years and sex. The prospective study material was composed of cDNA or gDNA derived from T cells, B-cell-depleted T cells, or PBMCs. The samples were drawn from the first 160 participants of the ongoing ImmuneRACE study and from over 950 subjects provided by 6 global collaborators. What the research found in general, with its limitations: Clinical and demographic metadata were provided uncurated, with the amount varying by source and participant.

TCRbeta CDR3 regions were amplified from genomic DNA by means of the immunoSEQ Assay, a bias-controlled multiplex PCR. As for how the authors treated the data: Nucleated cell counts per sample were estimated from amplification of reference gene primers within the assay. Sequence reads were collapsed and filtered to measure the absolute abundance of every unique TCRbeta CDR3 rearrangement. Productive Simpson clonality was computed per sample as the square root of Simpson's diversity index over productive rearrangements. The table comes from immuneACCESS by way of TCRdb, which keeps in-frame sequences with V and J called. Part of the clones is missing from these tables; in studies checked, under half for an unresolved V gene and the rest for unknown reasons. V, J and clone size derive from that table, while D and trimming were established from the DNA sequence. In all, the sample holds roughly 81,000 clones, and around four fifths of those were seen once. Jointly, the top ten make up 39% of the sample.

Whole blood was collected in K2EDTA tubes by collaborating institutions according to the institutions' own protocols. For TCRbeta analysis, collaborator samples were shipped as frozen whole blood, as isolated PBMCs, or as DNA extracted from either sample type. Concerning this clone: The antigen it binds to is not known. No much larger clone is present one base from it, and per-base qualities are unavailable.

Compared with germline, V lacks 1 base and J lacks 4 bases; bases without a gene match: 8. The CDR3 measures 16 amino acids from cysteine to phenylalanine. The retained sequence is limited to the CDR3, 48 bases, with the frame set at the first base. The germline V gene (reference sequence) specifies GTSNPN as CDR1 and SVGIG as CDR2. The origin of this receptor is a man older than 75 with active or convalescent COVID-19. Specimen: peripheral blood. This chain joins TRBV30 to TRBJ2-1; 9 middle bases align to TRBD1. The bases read TGTGCCTGGAGTGCCCTCTCGGGACAGGGTTACAATGAGCAGTTCTTC. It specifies CAWSALSGQGYNEQFF.